Presented here are 21 T cell receptor beta chains from one specimen sequenced in a study of blood T cell repertoires in COVID-19. Sequencing used immunoSEQ multiplex PCR; TCRdb keeps in-frame clones, though not all of them. This sample yields approximately 300,000 clones, of which approximately 89% are seen a single time; over 1.5% belongs to the top ten. Sequencing input: peripheral blood. These receptors came from a woman in her twenties or thirties with COVID-19, enrolled during active disease.

This chain links TRBV5-1 with TRBJ2-1; 9 bases agree with TRBD1. The CDR3 extends over 15 amino acids. Germline V gene lookup returns CDR1 SGHRS and CDR2 YFSETQ. V lost 3 bases and J lost 0; bases outside the gene matches: 1. The CDR3 sequence is CASSWTGDSYNEQFF. CDR3 coding DNA: TGCGCCAGCAGCTGGACAGGGGACTCCTACAATGAGCAGTTCTTC.

The rearrangement joins TRBV24-1 to TRBJ1-4, with D hard to call. Trimming removed 4 bases at V and 6 bases at J, with 17 bases between. The CDR3 covers 16 residues. Germline loops: CDR1 KGHDR, CDR2 SFDVKD. This chain's CDR3 is CATSDERHKVDEKLFF. The CDR3 coding sequence is TGTGCCACCAGTGACGAGAGACACAAAGTAGATGAAAAACTGTTTTTT.

This clone was seen just once. The J gene is TRBJ1-4, the V gene TRBV28; no clear D. Trimming left V 6 bases short and J 5 bases short, with 13 bases between. CDR1 is MDHEN and CDR2 is SYDVKM in the germline V gene. This CDR3 has 14 amino acids. In nucleotides, the CDR3 is TGTGCCAGCAGCCCCGGGGATACAAATGAAAAACTGTTTTTT. Encoded protein: CASSPGDTNEKLFF.

This clone was counted once. This chain uses TRBV6-5 with TRBJ2-1; TRBD1 matches at 9 bases. This CDR3 is 14 amino acids long. Per the germline V gene, CDR1 is MNHEY and CDR2 is SVGAGI. With 2 bases clipped from V and 7 bases from J, the junction kept 3 bases outside the gene matches. The CDR3 DNA sequence: TGTGCCAGCAGTTACACAGGGGGCGTAAATGAGCAGTTCTTC. Amino acid sequence: CASSYTGGVNEQFF.

The chain carries TRBV10-2 and TRBJ1-6; D may be TRBD1 (6 bases). The CDR3 loop spans 17 amino acids. V dropped 5 bases and J dropped 4 bases, with 18 bases sitting between them. Germline V gene data show CDR1 as WSHSY and CDR2 as SAAADI. As DNA, the CDR3 is TGCGCCAGCAGTCCAGTCGGGGGGCGCGGTTATAATTCACCCCTCCACTTT. It encodes CASSPVGGRGYNSPLHF.

J is TRBJ2-5 and V is TRBV28, with 7 bases fitting TRBD1. The germline V gene has CDR1 MDHEN and CDR2 SYDVKM. The CDR3 contains 15 residues. V shed 7 bases, J shed 3 bases, and the junction held 11 bases outside the gene matches. The CDR3 loop is CASTRQGLSKETQYF. The DNA of the CDR3 is TGTGCCAGCACTAGACAGGGCCTGTCCAAAGAGACCCAGTACTTC.

The chain uses TRBV4-1 and TRBJ1-2; D might be TRBD1 (5 bases). Per the germline V gene, CDR1 is MGHRA and CDR2 is YSYEKL. V was shortened by 1 base and J by 4 bases, with 16 bases between the two germline ends. The CDR3 consists of 16 residues. CDR3 in DNA: TGCGCCAGCAGCCAAGGGACACAACATCCCCGCTATGGCTACACCTTC. Translating gives CASSQGTQHPRYGYTF.

This chain joins TRBV19 and TRBJ1-5, with 9 bases fitting TRBD1. Germline CDR1 is LNHDA and CDR2 is SQIVND (reference sequence). The CDR3 runs to 17 residues. V was clipped by 5 bases and J by 1 base; unmatched bases: 9. CDR3 coding DNA: TGTGCCAGTAGTTCCCGGGACAGGGTTTTAAGCAATCAGCCCCAGCATTTT. Translation: CASSSRDRVLSNQPQHF.

V and J are TRBV30 and TRBJ1-5; tentative D call: TRBD1 (5 bases). Trimming pared 2 bases from V and 0 bases from J, leaving 14 bases between. The germline gives CDR1 GTSNPN, CDR2 SVGIG (reference sequence). The CDR3 has 16 residues. The CDR3 DNA follows: TGTGCCTGGAGTAAGGGTGGGGCTTATAGCAATCAGCCCCAGCATTTT. Its protein is CAWSKGGAYSNQPQHF.

The rearrangement links TRBV6-5 to TRBJ1-2; the D gene is possibly TRBD1 (5 bases). This CDR3 has 14 residues. Germline assignment: CDR1 MNHEY and CDR2 SVGAGI. Trimming removed 5 bases at V and 4 bases at J, with 14 bases between. The CDR3 DNA follows: TGTGCCAGCAGTCCGAGCAGGGTGGGCTATGGCTACACCTTC. Its translation: CASSPSRVGYGYTF.

The chain links TRBV19 to TRBJ1-1, with D perhaps TRBD1 (6 bases). Germline V gene data show CDR1 as LNHDA and CDR2 as SQIVND (reference sequence). Deletions cut 10 bases from V and 4 bases from J, with 19 bases between. The CDR3 sequence is 14 residues long. The CDR3 here is CATELSQGTTEAFF. The CDR3 DNA is TGTGCCACCGAGTTGTCACAGGGCACCACTGAAGCTTTCTTT.

The chain employs TRBV6-6 and TRBJ2-7, with 7 bases aligning to TRBD2. The trim removed 7 bases at V and 2 bases at J, leaving 8 bases unmatched. The CDR3 spans 14 residues. The germline V gene encodes CDR1 MNHNY and CDR2 SVGAGI (reference sequence). CDR3 sequence (DNA): TGTGCCAGCACCCTAGGCGCGGGAGCCTACGAGCAGTACTTC. Protein product: CASTLGAGAYEQYF.

This chain joins TRBV2 and TRBJ1-6, with no clear D. Trimming removed 6 bases from V and 10 bases from J, with 7 bases in between. Germline V gene sequence: CDR1 SNHLY, CDR2 FYNNEI. This CDR3 contains 11 residues. The DNA for the CDR3 is TGTGCCAGCAGGGCGGGCTCACCCCTCCACTTT. This encodes CASRAGSPLHF.

The CDR3 coding sequence is TGTGCCACCGGAAGCGCTGGACAGGGCAATCAGCCCCAGCATTTT. It yields the protein CATGSAGQGNQPQHF. This chain uses TRBV24-1 with TRBJ1-5; TRBD1 aligns across 7 bases. CDR3 length: 15 amino acids. Germline values: CDR1 KGHDR, CDR2 SFDVKD. V was pared by 9 bases and J by 2 bases, with 9 bases of the junction left unmatched.

This clone was seen only a few times. This sample also contains other DNA sequences that code for the same CDR3. The CDR3 sequence is CASSRTEAFF. The DNA for the CDR3 is TGTGCCAGCAGCCGGACAGAAGCTTTCTTT. The chain links TRBV6-5 to TRBJ1-1; possibly TRBD1 for D (5 bases). Trimming left V 6 bases short and J 8 bases short, with 7 bases between. The CDR3 sequence is 10 residues long. From germline, CDR1 is MNHEY and CDR2 SVGAGI.

This rearrangement joins TRBV7-9 to TRBJ1-6; 8 nucleotides align to TRBD1. CDR1 and CDR2 (germline): SEHNR, FQNEAQ (reference sequence). The CDR3 has 16 amino acids. Unmatched junction bases numbered 10, after V lost 3 bases and J lost 9 bases. The CDR3 protein is CASSLEDRDLVSPLHF. The CDR3 coding sequence is TGTGCCAGCAGCTTGGAGGACAGGGATTTGGTTTCACCCCTCCACTTT.

The chain combines TRBV5-1 with TRBJ2-1; no clear D. Trimming shortened V by 6 bases and J by 6 bases, and 16 bases separated the two germline ends. CDR1 SGHRS and CDR2 YFSETQ come from the germline V gene. This CDR3 contains 14 residues. The CDR3 nucleotides are TGCGCCAGCACATTTCAAAGCCACGGCAATGAGCAGTTCTTC. Its translation: CASTFQSHGNEQFF.

The chain combines TRBV28 with TRBJ1-2; the match to TRBD1 covers 8 bases. Germline V gene data show CDR1 as MDHEN and CDR2 as SYDVKM. The CDR3 runs 13 residues. Losses at the gene ends were 9 bases for V and 5 bases for J; bases not matched to a gene: 8. CDR3 protein: CASGTGVLYGYTF. CDR3 DNA sequence: TGTGCCAGTGGGACAGGCGTTTTATATGGCTACACCTTC.

Concerning this clone: Other nucleotide sequences from this sample produce the same CDR3. The rearrangement uses TRBV6-5 and TRBJ1-4; the D gene is possibly TRBD1 (5 bases). CDR1 and CDR2 (germline): MNHEY, SVGAGI. V lost 2 bases and J 8 bases, leaving 12 bases between the germline ends. This CDR3 contains 14 residues. CDR3 DNA sequence: TGTGCCAGCAGTTACGGGGGAGGGCGCGAAAAACTGTTTTTT. Its protein is CASSYGGGREKLFF.

This chain links TRBV7-9 with TRBJ1-2; TRBD1 might be the D (5 bases). Deletions cut 1 base from V and 5 bases from J, with 11 bases between. Germline CDR1 reads SEHNR; CDR2 reads FQNEAQ (reference sequence). This CDR3 is 14 amino acids long. In DNA form, the CDR3 reads TGTGCCAGCAGCTTAGACCTGGGGCGTTATGGCTACACCTTC. The encoded protein is CASSLDLGRYGYTF.

The chain combines TRBV6-5 with TRBJ1-1; perhaps TRBD1 as D (5 bases). The germline V gene encodes CDR1 MNHEY and CDR2 SVGAGI. V was pared by 11 bases and J by 4 bases, with 11 bases between. The CDR3 is made up of 11 amino acids. The CDR3 nucleotides read TGTGCCGCCCACGGGGGCACTGAAGCTTTCTTT. It translates to CAAHGGTEAFF.